One and the same sample provided the 14 T cell receptor beta chains below, sequenced in a study of blood T cell repertoires in COVID-19. Libraries were prepared by immunoSEQ multiplex PCR; TCRdb keeps only in-frame clonotypes and omits some of them. The sample lists some 300,000 clones; approximately 86% were seen once. The sequenced sample was peripheral blood. All receptors come from a woman aged 70-85 years with COVID-19, enrolled during active disease.

The chain recombines TRBV2 with TRBJ2-3; TRBD2 aligns across 10 bases. V gave up 0 bases and J gave up 4 bases; unmatched junction bases: 16. CDR1 is SNHLY and CDR2 is FYNNEI in the germline V gene. This CDR3 contains 20 residues. The CDR3 coding sequence is TGTGCCAGCAGTGAAGCAGCGGGGCTAGCGGGGGCCCACCTGCCAGATACGCAGTATTTT. Translated, it gives CASSEAAGLAGAHLPDTQYF.

Worth noting for this clone: Other DNA sequences of this sample code for an identical CDR3. The rearrangement links TRBV3-1 (or the pseudogene TRBV3-2) to TRBJ2-3, with 9 bases fitting TRBD2. There are 16 residues in the CDR3. Trimming at V came to 4 bases and at J to 1 base, leaving 6 bases not matched to a gene. The germline V gene encodes CDR1 LGHDT and CDR2 YNNKEL (reference sequence). The CDR3 protein is CASSRRLAGGTDTQYF. Written as DNA, the CDR3 is TGTGCCAGCAGCCGGAGATTAGCGGGGGGCACAGATACGCAGTATTTT.

The rearrangement links TRBV7-2 to TRBJ2-1; 7 positions match TRBD2. Germline V gives CDR1 SGHTA, CDR2 FQGNSA. J was trimmed by 0 bases and V by 5 bases; bases with no gene match: 13. The CDR3 length is 18 residues. CDR3 loop: CASSRSGEGTYSYNEQFF. Here the CDR3 DNA reads TGTGCCAGCAGCCGCTCTGGGGAGGGGACCTACTCCTACAATGAGCAGTTCTTC.

The chain is built from TRBV19 and TRBJ2-1, with 7 bases identical to TRBD1. The V gene end was trimmed by 6 bases and the J gene end by 4 bases; junction bases not matched to a gene: 6. The CDR3 is 14 amino acids. Germline-derived CDR1 and CDR2 are LNHDA and SQIVND (reference sequence). DNA for the CDR3: TGTGCCAGTAGGGACAGGCCCTCATACAATGAGCAGTTCTTC. As protein: CASRDRPSYNEQFF.

The rearrangement uses TRBV2 and TRBJ1-5; 8 bases agree with TRBD1. Germline-derived CDR1 and CDR2 are SNHLY and FYNNEI. Germline trimming cut 6 bases from V and 6 bases from J; bases unmatched to any gene: 4. The CDR3 has 13 amino acids. The CDR3 reads CASSAGGIQPQHF. DNA for the CDR3: TGTGCCAGCAGCGCAGGGGGCATTCAGCCCCAGCATTTT.

V gene TRBV4-1 combines with J gene TRBJ2-3; 15 positions agree with TRBD2. CDR3 length: 18 residues. Germline trimming cut 4 bases from V and 6 bases from J; bases unmatched to any gene: 11. In germline, CDR1 is MGHRA, CDR2 YSYEKL. The CDR3 region is CASSPRTSGGASHDTQYF. The DNA for the CDR3 is TGCGCCAGCAGCCCCCGGACTAGCGGGGGGGCATCTCATGATACGCAGTATTTT.

V gene TRBV2 combines with J gene TRBJ1-1, with 9 bases identical to TRBD1. The CDR3 totals 12 residues. Trimming removed 10 bases from V and 5 bases from J; junction bases left unmatched: 5. Germline values: CDR1 SNHLY, CDR2 FYNNEI. The CDR3, as DNA: TGTGCCATCCGGGACAGGGTGACTGAAGCTTTCTTT. It translates to CAIRDRVTEAFF.

V gene TRBV7-2 combines with J gene TRBJ2-7; 10 nucleotides match TRBD1. The CDR3 covers 17 residues. V was clipped by 2 bases and J by 4 bases; unmatched bases: 11. The germline CDR1 and CDR2 sequences are SGHTA and FQGNSA. The CDR3 region has the DNA TGTGCCAGCAGCTTACGTGGTATCGGACAGGGGGTTTACGAGCAGTACTTC. Amino acid sequence: CASSLRGIGQGVYEQYF.

The CDR3 DNA is TGTGCCAGCTCACCAATGGGGACAGGGGGCCCTCGGACTGAAGCTTTCTTT. Translating it yields CASSPMGTGGPRTEAFF. The gene calls are TRBV18 and TRBJ1-1, with 12 positions matching TRBD1. Trimming removed 2 bases from V and 5 bases from J; junction bases left unmatched: 9. CDR1 is KGHSH and CDR2 is LQKENI in the germline V gene. The CDR3 covers 17 residues. Full variable domain (missing parts from reference TRBV18 and TRBJ1-1): NAGVMQNPRHLVRRRGQEARLRCSPMKGHSHVYWYRQLPEEGLKFMVYLQKENIIDESGMPKERFSAEFPKEGPSILRIQQVVRGDSAAYFCASSPMGTGGPRTEAFFGQGTRLTVV.

The chain has TRBV30 and TRBJ1-2; the match to TRBD1 covers 9 bases. Germline trimming cut 0 bases from V and 7 bases from J; bases unmatched to any gene: 12. CDR1 is GTSNPN, CDR2 SVGIG, per germline (reference sequence). The CDR3 extends over 16 amino acids. The CDR3 loop is CAWSVRDRDFLGGYTF. The CDR3 DNA is TGTGCCTGGAGTGTCCGGGACAGGGATTTCCTAGGTGGCTACACCTTC. Using reference TRBV30 and TRBJ1-2 for the parts outside the CDR3, the full variable domain is SQTIHQWPATLVQPVGSPLSLECTVEGTSNPNLYWYRQAAGRGLQLLFYSVGIGQISSEVPQNLSASRPQDRQFILSSKKLLLSDSGFYLCAWSVRDRDFLGGYTFGSGTRLTVV.

This chain joins TRBV10-3 and TRBJ2-5; a weak D match, TRBD1 (6 bases). The CDR3 loop spans 14 amino acids. Germline V gene data show CDR1 as ENHRY and CDR2 as SYGVKD. V lost 4 bases and J 4 bases, leaving 13 bases between the germline ends. The CDR3 region has the DNA TGTGCCATCAGTGTGACCTGGGGGCCAGAGACCCAGTACTTC. Its protein product is CAISVTWGPETQYF.

This clone has a single count. The CDR3 sequence is CASSERLAANTGELFF. The CDR3 nucleotides are TGTGCCAGCAGCGAACGACTAGCGGCGAACACCGGGGAGCTGTTTTTT. The gene calls are TRBV2 and TRBJ2-2; 9 bases match TRBD2. Germline V lookup: CDR1 SNHLY, CDR2 FYNNEI. The J segment lost 0 bases and the V segment lost 6 bases, leaving 5 bases of the junction unmatched. This CDR3 comprises 16 residues.

CDR3 region: CATGQGDYGYTF. The CDR3 region has the DNA TGTGCCACGGGACAGGGAGACTATGGCTACACCTTC. The chain carries TRBV2 and TRBJ1-2; 9 nucleotides agree with TRBD1. Germline V gives CDR1 SNHLY, CDR2 FYNNEI. There are 12 residues in the CDR3. The V segment lost 10 bases and the J segment 3 bases; nucleotides outside the gene matches: 3.

This chain links TRBV29-1 with TRBJ2-3, with 7 bases fitting TRBD1. The length of the CDR3 is 15 residues. V was clipped by 5 bases and J by 0 bases; unmatched bases: 8. Germline V CDR1 and CDR2: SQVTM, ANQGSEA. CDR3 DNA sequence: TGCAGCGTTCGGACAGGCGTGCTTAGCACAGATACGCAGTATTTT. Residues: CSVRTGVLSTDTQYF.